This T cell receptor beta chain was observed in a study of T cell responses to AZD1222 COVID-19 vaccine. The V gene end was trimmed by 6 bases and the J gene end by 3 bases; junction bases not matched to a gene: 7. Germline-derived CDR1 and CDR2 are MNHEY and SVGAGI. The CDR3 runs 15 residues. Study-wide results and caveats: The number of AZD1222 recipients seropositive at baseline was only six. Researchers report vaccine-associated CD4 TCRs spanning spike, with dominance at 160-218 and 743-854.

Some clones are missing from TCRdb's copy, which holds only in-frame ones; the method was immunoSEQ multiplex PCR. Altogether about 110,000 clones are present, 70% to 90% being singletons, with the ten largest covering about 5%. For this clone: Antigen unknown.

The rearrangement links TRBV6-5 to TRBJ2-5; 10 positions match TRBD2. The input for sequencing was peripheral blood, taken 28 days after the second AZD1222 dose. The sequence came from an adult who received the AZD1222 COVID-19 vaccine. Here the CDR3 DNA reads TGTGCCAGCAGCTCCTTTACTAGCGGGGAAGAGACCCAGTACTTC. Amino acid sequence: CASSSFTSGEETQYF.